This T cell receptor beta chain was captured by sequencing in a study of regulatory T cells in long-lasting Graves disease. Study conclusions and caveats: It was in persistent disease that TRBV28, TRBJ1-2 and TRBJ2-5 were favored. Persistent Graves' disease cases displayed lower TCR diversity than newly diagnosed ones. Fewer public clonotypes were shared by new patients (approximately 970) than by persistent patients (roughly 2,600).

This clonotype was detected only a few times. No antigen is known for it. The junction departs from the called germline gene at one end, perhaps through a read error. Germline loops: CDR1 SGHTA, CDR2 FQGNSA. The CDR3 is 16 residues long. Assembly of TCR beta libraries relied on iRepertoire HTBI primers together with Arm-PCR of CDR3 regions. A single record per CDR3 protein comes from TCRdb applying MiXCR to the multiplex PCR reads. The table shows more than 650,000 distinct CDR3 sequences, with 30% occurring only once. Time point meaning: persistent/refractory GD, antithyroid drugs over 5 years with positive TRAb. There was RNA extracted from PBMCs, and the TCR library was made from it.

The starting material was peripheral blood mononuclear cells (PBMCs), obtained when the disease was refractory, from a patient treated with antithyroid drugs. The rearrangement uses TRBV7-2 and TRBJ1-5, with 7 bases identical to TRBD1. The clonotype comes from a female donor with Graves disease. The CDR3 sequence: CANSLGTGVGNQPQHF. The CDR3 nucleotides are TGTGCCAACAGCTTAGGAACAGGGGTGGGAAATCAGCCCCAGCATTTT. Full variable domain (rest looked up from reference TRBV7-2 and TRBJ1-5): GAGVSQSPSNKVTEKGKDVELRCDPISGHTALYWYRQSLGQGLEFLIYFQGNSAPDKSGLPSDRFSAERTGGSVSTLTIQRTQQEDSAVYLCANSLGTGVGNQPQHFGDGTRLSIL.